This TCR beta chain was captured by sequencing in a study of spatial heterogeneity in lung cancer. Regarding the study as a whole: Ubiquitous expanded tumor TCRs were seen in blood more at resection than at follow-up.

Stated time point: sample taken at primary tumor resection. The donors, roughly 70 patients with untreated early-stage non-small cell lung cancer, provided the samples. Unsorted samples of tumor, nontumor lung or frozen PBMC had their whole RNA sequenced. TCRdb reprocessed the 5' RACE reads via MiXCR and lists one record per CDR3 protein. The sample has tens of thousands of distinct CDR3 sequences; 4.5% to 7% are singletons. This clonotype was seen many times. The antigen remains undetermined. Sequences were derived from PBMCs, sampled at surgery. This clonotype was sampled from a male donor with early-stage non-small cell lung cancer.

The CDR3: CASSGEREPPYTDTQYF. CDR3 DNA: TGTGCCAGCAGTGGAGAGCGGGAGCCCCCTTACACAGATACGCAGTATTTT. The chain combines TRBV6-2 or TRBV6-3 with TRBJ2-3; 8 positions match TRBD2. The trim removed 5 bases at V and 2 bases at J, leaving 12 bases unmatched. Per the germline V gene, CDR1 is MNHEY and CDR2 is SVGEGT. This CDR3 contains 17 residues.